The next 22 T cell receptor beta chains were all read from a single sample in a study of a mutant IDH1 vaccine in newly diagnosed glioma. Noted time point: week 35, safety follow-up. It was 300 ug of mutant IDH1 20-mer peptide that made up each vaccine dose, given with topical imiquimod. These receptors have no identified antigens. Some clones are missing from TCRdb's copy, which holds only in-frame ones; the method was immunoSEQ multiplex PCR. The sample includes about 68,000 clones, approximately 84% seen only once; the top ten take more than 10%. The specimen was PBMCs, collected from a glioma patient whose treatment included an IDH1 peptide vaccine. These receptors all stem from a man aged 18 to 29 with glioma.

J is TRBJ1-2 and V is TRBV7-2; D possibly corresponds to TRBD1 (5 bases). This CDR3 comprises 13 residues. Germline V CDR1 and CDR2: SGHTA, FQGNSA. The V end lost 3 bases, the J end lost 10 bases, and 15 bases lay between the germline ends. The CDR3 spells CASSFNFQGNYTF. The CDR3 DNA is TGTGCCAGCAGCTTCAATTTCCAGGGCAACTACACCTTC.

The gene calls are TRBV18 and TRBJ2-5, with D unclear. V was cut by 2 bases and J by 5 bases, with 6 bases left in between. CDR3 size: 12 residues. CDR1 is KGHSH and CDR2 is LQKENI in the germline V gene. CDR3 coding DNA: TGTGCCAGCTCACCAACCCTGGAGACCCAGTACTTC. This translates into CASSPTLETQYF.

V is TRBV5-4 and J is TRBJ1-2; TRBD1 matches 8 bases. After removal of 0 bases from V and 5 bases from J, the junction contained 6 bases not matched to a gene. Germline V gene data show CDR1 as SGHNT and CDR2 as YYREEE (reference sequence). The CDR3 is 15 amino acids. The CDR3, as DNA: TGTGCCAGCAGCTTGGCCATCGGACAGGGTTATGGCTACACCTTC. It codes for CASSLAIGQGYGYTF.

The chain has TRBV30 and TRBJ1-6; D not certain. Germline-derived CDR1 and CDR2 are GTSNPN and SVGIG (reference sequence). The CDR3 is made up of 13 amino acids. V lost 0 bases to trimming and J lost 7 bases, with 7 bases between them. This chain's CDR3 is CAWSVITNSPLHF. CDR3 DNA: TGTGCCTGGAGTGTTATCACAAATTCACCCCTCCACTTT.

V gene TRBV6-5 combines with J gene TRBJ1-6; D unclear. V lost 1 base, J lost 7 bases, and 14 bases lay in between. Per germline, CDR1 MNHEY and CDR2 SVGAGI. The CDR3 extends over 16 amino acids. CDR3 sequence (DNA): TGTGCCAGCAGTTACTATTCTTCAGGAACCAATTCACCCCTCCACTTT. Translation: CASSYYSSGTNSPLHF.

The V and J genes are TRBV29-1 and TRBJ2-1; 10 nucleotides match TRBD2. The CDR3 sequence is 14 residues long. J lost 6 bases, V lost 3 bases, and 5 bases had no gene match. Germline values: CDR1 SQVTM, CDR2 ANQGSEA. Here the CDR3 reads CSVDGLAGVNEQFF. The CDR3 DNA follows: TGCAGCGTTGATGGGCTAGCGGGGGTCAATGAGCAGTTCTTC.

This chain uses TRBV11-3 with TRBJ1-3, with D perhaps matching TRBD1 (6 bases). V lost 5 bases, J lost 4 bases, and 18 bases lay in between. From germline, CDR1 is SGHNT and CDR2 YENEEA. CDR3 size: 16 residues. The CDR3 loop is CASSLGGGGRGNTIYF. For the CDR3, the DNA is TGTGCCAGCAGCCTTGGCGGAGGGGGTCGCGGAAACACCATATATTTT.

A note on this clone: The junction differs from germline at one of its ends, possibly a read error. The rearrangement joins TRBV2 to TRBJ1-1; no clear D gene. Germline CDR1 is SNHLY and CDR2 is FYNNEI. The CDR3 spans 13 residues. The CDR3 DNA follows: TGTGCCAGCACTCCCTTAGCGAGGACTGGAGCTTTCTTT. It specifies CASTPLARTGAFF.

This chain connects TRBV27 to TRBJ1-2, with 7 bases aligning to TRBD1. V lost 2 bases to trimming and J lost 5 bases; unmatched junction nucleotides: 8. CDR1 and CDR2 (germline): MNHEY, SMNVEV (reference sequence). The CDR3 sequence is 15 residues long. Written as DNA, the CDR3 is TGTGCCAGCAGTTTAGTTCCCGGCAGGGGGTATGGCTACACCTTC. Encoded protein: CASSLVPGRGYGYTF.

This clone was found a few times. V is TRBV6-5 and J is TRBJ2-1; D unresolved. This CDR3 has 16 residues. CDR1 and CDR2 from the germline V gene are MNHEY and SVGAGI. Trimming stripped 0 bases from V and 8 bases from J, with 17 bases between. The CDR3 is CASSYSPVLRIDEQFF. The CDR3 DNA sequence: TGTGCCAGCAGTTACTCTCCGGTGTTGAGAATCGATGAGCAGTTCTTC.

V usage is TRBV2 and J usage is TRBJ1-2, with 8 bases aligning to TRBD1. Germline V gene sequence: CDR1 SNHLY, CDR2 FYNNEI. CDR3 length equals 18 residues. The V gene end was trimmed by 7 bases and the J gene end by 1 base; junction bases not matched to a gene: 17. The CDR3 coding sequence is TGTGCCAGCACCTCAATAGAGGGACAGGCGTCACATAACTATGGCTACACCTTC. It encodes CASTSIEGQASHNYGYTF. The variable domain in full, with the rest retrieved from reference TRBV2 and TRBJ1-2, is EPEVTQTPSHQVTQMGQEVILRCVPISNHLYFYWYRQILGQKVEFLVSFYNNEISEKSEIFDDQFSVERPDGSNFTLKIRSTKLEDSAMYFCASTSIEGQASHNYGYTFGSGTRLTVV.

In this sample, this clone turned up a few times. This sequence joins TRBV7-9 and TRBJ2-1, with 10 bases identical to TRBD2. Germline V gene data show CDR1 as SEHNR and CDR2 as FQNEAQ (reference sequence). This CDR3 has 15 residues. Unmatched junction bases numbered 4, after V lost 5 bases and J lost 3 bases. CDR3 amino acids: CASSPGLAVYNEQFF. The CDR3 DNA reads TGTGCCAGCAGCCCTGGACTAGCGGTCTACAATGAGCAGTTCTTC.

V is TRBV9 and J is TRBJ1-2; D unclear. CDR1 and CDR2 (germline): SGDLS, YYNGEE. Trimming cost V 3 bases and J 4 bases, with 16 bases left between them. The CDR3 is 15 residues long. CDR3 nucleotides: TGTGCCAGCAGCGGAGCCCGCGGGGAAACCTATGGCTACACCTTC. It encodes CASSGARGETYGYTF.

The chain uses TRBV21-1 and TRBJ1-1; the table's D call of TRBD1 was not tested on the DNA. TRBV21-1 has pseudogene status. The CDR3 consists of 13 residues. CDR3 in DNA: TGTGCCAGGCAACAGGGGGGTGACACTGAAGCTTTCTTT. Translating it yields CARQQGGDTEAFF.

The gene calls are TRBV5-1 and TRBJ1-2; D unresolved. V was pared by 2 bases and J by 8 bases, with 10 bases between. Germline assignment: CDR1 SGHRS and CDR2 YFSETQ. This CDR3 contains 12 residues. The CDR3 spells CASSFGGSGYTF. In DNA, the CDR3 is TGCGCCAGCAGCTTCGGAGGATCGGGCTACACCTTC. The whole variable domain, filled in from reference TRBV5-1 and TRBJ1-2, reads KAGVTQTPRYLIKTRGQQVTLSCSPISGHRSVSWYQQTPGQGLQFLFEYFSETQRNKGNFPGRFSGRQFSNSRSEMNVSTLELGDSALYLCASSFGGSGYTFGSGTRLTVV.

The chain combines TRBV5-5 with TRBJ2-1; TRBD2 agrees at 8 bases. The V and J ends lost 2 bases and 7 bases, in that order; junction bases with no gene match: 8. The CDR3 loop spans 15 amino acids. Germline V lookup: CDR1 SGHKS, CDR2 YYEKEE (reference sequence). CDR3 loop: CASSLLAGGGNEQFF. The CDR3 coding sequence is TGTGCCAGCAGCTTACTGGCGGGGGGAGGGAATGAGCAGTTCTTC. Full variable domain (rest looked up from reference TRBV5-5 and TRBJ2-1): DAGVTQSPTHLIKTRGQQVTLRCSPISGHKSVSWYQQVLGQGPQFIFQYYEKEERGRGNFPDRFSARQFPNYSSELNVNALLLGDSALYLCASSLLAGGGNEQFFGPGTRLTVL.

The J gene is TRBJ1-5, the V gene TRBV6-5, with D hard to call. The CDR3 runs 14 residues. Germline lookup yields CDR1 MNHEY and CDR2 SVGAGI. Deletions cut 4 bases from V and 0 bases from J, with 7 bases between. The CDR3 DNA is TGTGCCAGCAGTTCCTCGAGTAGCAATCAGCCCCAGCATTTT. Translating gives CASSSSSSNQPQHF.

The chain has TRBV4-1 and TRBJ2-4, with D perhaps TRBD2 (7 bases). Trimming left V 5 bases short and J 12 bases short, with 17 bases between. Germline assignment: CDR1 MGHRA and CDR2 YSYEKL. The CDR3 length is 13 residues. In DNA, the CDR3 is TGCGCCAGCAGCGAACTACGGGGGGCAACTCAGTACTTC. This translates into CASSELRGATQYF.

The chain links TRBV5-1 to TRBJ1-1; no clear D gene. There are 12 residues in the CDR3. The germline gives CDR1 SGHRS, CDR2 YFSETQ. The V gene lost 3 bases and the J gene lost 7 bases, with 10 bases spanning the gap. The DNA for the CDR3 is TGCGCCAGCAGCTACGATGACATTGAAGCTTTCTTT. Protein: CASSYDDIEAFF.

There are a few counts of this clone. The chain uses TRBV6-6 and TRBJ1-2; 8 positions match TRBD1. The V segment lost 6 bases and the J segment 8 bases; nucleotides outside the gene matches: 11. This CDR3 spans 14 amino acids. CDR1 MNHNY and CDR2 SVGAGI come from the germline V gene (reference sequence). As DNA, the CDR3 is TGTGCCAGCAGACCCAATGACAGGGGTAGCGGCTACACCTTC. This sequence encodes CASRPNDRGSGYTF.

This clone was picked up one time. The V and J genes are TRBV7-9 and TRBJ1-4; D is possibly TRBD1 (5 bases). The germline V gene has CDR1 SEHNR and CDR2 FQNEAQ (reference sequence). Trimming shortened V by 3 bases and J by 8 bases, and 13 bases separated the two germline ends. The CDR3 contains 14 residues. In DNA form, the CDR3 reads TGTGCCAGCAGCTTCCGGGACGGAGGAGAAAAACTGTTTTTT. As protein: CASSFRDGGEKLFF.

The chain uses TRBV6-5 and TRBJ1-4, with a weak D call TRBD1 (5 bases). Germline CDR1 reads MNHEY; CDR2 reads SVGAGI. Trimming pared 6 bases from V and 0 bases from J, leaving 8 bases between. The CDR3 is 14 amino acids. CDR3 sequence (DNA): TGTGCCAGCAGCCGACAGCCAACTAATGAAAAACTGTTTTTT. The encoded protein is CASSRQPTNEKLFF.